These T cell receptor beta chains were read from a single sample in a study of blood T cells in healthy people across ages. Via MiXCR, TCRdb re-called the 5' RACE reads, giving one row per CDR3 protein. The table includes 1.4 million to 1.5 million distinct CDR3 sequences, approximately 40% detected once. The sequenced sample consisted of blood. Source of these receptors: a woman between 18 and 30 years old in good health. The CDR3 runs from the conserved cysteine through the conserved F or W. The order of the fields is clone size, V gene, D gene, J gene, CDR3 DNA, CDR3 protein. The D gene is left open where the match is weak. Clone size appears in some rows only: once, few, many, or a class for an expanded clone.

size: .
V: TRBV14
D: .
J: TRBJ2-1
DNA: TGTGCCAGCAGTTCTCTAACCGGGGACCCCTACAATGAGCAGTTCTTC
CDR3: CASSSLTGDPYNEQFF

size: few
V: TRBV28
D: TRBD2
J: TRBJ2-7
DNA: TGTGCCAGCCGAGGCGGGGGGGCTTACGAGCAGTACTTC
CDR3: CASRGGGAYEQYF

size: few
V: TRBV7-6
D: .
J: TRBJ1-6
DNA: TGTGCCAGCAGCTCGGAGGGCGTACTCACCTATAATTCACCCCTCCACTTT
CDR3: CASSSEGVLTYNSPLHF

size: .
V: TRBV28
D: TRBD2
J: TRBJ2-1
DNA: TGTGCCAGCAGTCCAACTAGCGGGAGTGCCCCCTACAATGAGCAGTTCTTC
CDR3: CASSPTSGSAPYNEQFF

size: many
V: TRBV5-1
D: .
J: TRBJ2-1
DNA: TGCGCCAGCAGCGTGCTCAGGGAAGTTGAGCAGTTCTTC
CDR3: CASSVLREVEQFF

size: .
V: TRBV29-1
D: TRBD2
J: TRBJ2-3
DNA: TGCAGCGTTGATGGGGAGGGGACAGATACGCAGTATTTT
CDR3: CSVDGEGTDTQYF

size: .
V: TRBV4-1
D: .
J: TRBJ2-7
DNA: TGCGCCAGCAGCCAAGATTTCGACAGAGCCTACGAGCAGTACTTC
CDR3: CASSQDFDRAYEQYF

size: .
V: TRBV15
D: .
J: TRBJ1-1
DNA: TGTGCCACCACGGGAGGGAGGCACACTGAAGCTTTCTTT
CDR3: CATTGGRHTEAFF

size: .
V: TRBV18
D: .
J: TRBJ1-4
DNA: TGTGCCAGCTCACCACCCAGGGTGGCAACTAATGAAAAACTGTTTTTT
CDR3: CASSPPRVATNEKLFF

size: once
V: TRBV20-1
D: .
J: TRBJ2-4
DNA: TGCAGTGCTAGAGATCAGGGCAGGGAAGTTAACATTCAGTACTTC
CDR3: CSARDQGREVNIQYF

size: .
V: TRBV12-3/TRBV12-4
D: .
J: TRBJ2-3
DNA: TGTGCCAGCAGTTTAGGAAGGTCAACAGGACCTACAGATACGCAGTATTTT
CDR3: CASSLGRSTGPTDTQYF

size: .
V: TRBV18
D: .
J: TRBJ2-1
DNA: TGTGCCAGCCGACGCCTCACGGCAGGGGTAAATGAGCAGTTCTTC
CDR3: CASRRLTAGVNEQFF

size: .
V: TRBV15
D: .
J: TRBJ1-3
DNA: TGTGCCACCAGCAGGCCAACCCCAGGGGCTGGAAACACCATATATTTT
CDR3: CATSRPTPGAGNTIYF

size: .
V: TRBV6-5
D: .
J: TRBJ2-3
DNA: TGTGCCGCCCGCGCTAGCTCCCTTGATACGCAGTATTTT
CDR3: CAARASSLDTQYF

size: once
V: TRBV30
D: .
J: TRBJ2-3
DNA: TGTGCCTGGAGTGTACTGCTCACAGATACGCAGTATTTT
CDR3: CAWSVLLTDTQYF

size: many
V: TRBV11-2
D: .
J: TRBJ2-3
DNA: TGTGCCAGCACCCCGTTGAAAAGAGATACGCAGTATTTT
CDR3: CASTPLKRDTQYF

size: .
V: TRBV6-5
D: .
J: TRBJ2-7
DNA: TGTGCCAGCTCGGCTCTTCTCTCTCACGAGCAGTACTTC
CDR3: CASSALLSHEQYF

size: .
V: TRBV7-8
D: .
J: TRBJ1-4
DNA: TGTGCCAGCAGCTTAGACATCCCGGGGGAAAAACTGTTTTTT
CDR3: CASSLDIPGEKLFF

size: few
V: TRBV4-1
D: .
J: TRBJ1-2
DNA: TGCGCCAGCAGCCAAGACCAGGGGCTGGGCTATGGCTACACCTTC
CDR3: CASSQDQGLGYGYTF

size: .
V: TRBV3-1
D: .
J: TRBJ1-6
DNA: TGTGCCAGCAGCCGTCCGGGCCAAAATTCACCCCTCCACTTT
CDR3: CASSRPGQNSPLHF

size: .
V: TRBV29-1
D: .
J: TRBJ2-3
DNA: TGCAGCGTCGGGACGGCCAGGGCGGGCACAGATACGCAGTATTTT
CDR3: CSVGTARAGTDTQYF

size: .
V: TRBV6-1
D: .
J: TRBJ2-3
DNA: TGTGCCAGCAGTCGAGGGGCCGGAGATACGCAGTATTTT
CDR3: CASSRGAGDTQYF

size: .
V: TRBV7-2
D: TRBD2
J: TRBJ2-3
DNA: TGTGCCAGCAGCTTAGTAGCGGGAACCCGGTGGCATACGCAGTATTTT
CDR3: CASSLVAGTRWHTQYF

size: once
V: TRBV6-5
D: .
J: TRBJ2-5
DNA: TGTGCCAGCAGCGCCCATGTCCATGAGCAGTACTTC
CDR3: CASSAHVHEQYF

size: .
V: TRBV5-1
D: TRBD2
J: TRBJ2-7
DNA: TGCGCCAGCAGCTTGGACCTTCAGCGGGGGATTCAGTACTTC
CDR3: CASSLDLQRGIQYF

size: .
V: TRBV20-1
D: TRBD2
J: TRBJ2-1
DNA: TGCAGTGCTAGAGTAGCGGGGCACAGCTCCTACAATGAGCAGTTCTTC
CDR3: CSARVAGHSSYNEQFF

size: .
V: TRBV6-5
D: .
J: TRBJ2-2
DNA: TGTGCCAGCAGTTATCGGGGAACGAGCGGTAAAACCGGGGAGCTGTTTTTT
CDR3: CASSYRGTSGKTGELFF

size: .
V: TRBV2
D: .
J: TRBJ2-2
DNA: TGTGCCAGCAGTGAACTACGCGGGGAGCTGTTTTTT
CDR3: CASSELRGELFF

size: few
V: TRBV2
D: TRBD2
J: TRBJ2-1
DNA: TGTGCCAGCAGCTCACTAGCGGGGGGGCCGTGGTTCTTC
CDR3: CASSSLAGGPWFF

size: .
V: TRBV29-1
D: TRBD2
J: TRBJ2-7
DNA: TGCAGCGTTGAGCGGCTAGCGGGGGCCCGGAGTTCCTACGAGCAGTACTTC
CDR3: CSVERLAGARSSYEQYF